These 8 T cell receptor beta chains were sequenced from one sample in a study of blood T cell repertoires in COVID-19. Profiled with immunoSEQ multiplex PCR; TCRdb holds only in-frame clones, not every one. The sample has 210,000 or so clones; 70% to 90% are singletons. Sequencing used PBMCs or T cells enriched from blood (not recorded which). These receptors were obtained from a man aged 25 to 40 who had recovered from COVID-19.

J is TRBJ1-2 and V is TRBV9; TRBD1 matches at 7 bases. Germline V gives CDR1 SGDLS, CDR2 YYNGEE. V gave up 0 bases and J gave up 5 bases; unmatched junction bases: 4. This CDR3 has 14 amino acids. The CDR3 DNA sequence: TGTGCCAGCAGCGTAGTTGACAGGGATTATGGCTACACCTTC. Protein: CASSVVDRDYGYTF.

The V and J genes are TRBV29-1 and TRBJ1-2; D uncertain. Trimming shortened V by 4 bases and J by 10 bases, and 13 bases separated the two germline ends. The CDR3 extends over 11 amino acids. Germline CDR1 is SQVTM and CDR2 is ANQGSEA. The DNA for the CDR3 is TGCAGCGTTGGGTCTCCGCGAGACTACACCTTC. It codes for CSVGSPRDYTF.

The chain has TRBV5-1 and TRBJ2-7; no reliable D call. The CDR3 extends over 14 amino acids. Germline V lookup: CDR1 SGHRS, CDR2 YFSETQ. The ends were cut back, 0 bases at V and 5 bases at J, with 12 bases in the middle. The CDR3: CASSLAGRFNEQYF. The CDR3 bases are TGCGCCAGCAGCTTGGCCGGCAGGTTCAACGAGCAGTACTTC.

Written as DNA, the CDR3 is TGCGCCAGCAGCTACGGGGGACTTACCTACGAGCAGTACTTC. This translates into CASSYGGLTYEQYF. The chain has TRBV5-1 and TRBJ2-7; D might be TRBD2 (6 bases). The CDR3 has 14 residues. Germline lookup yields CDR1 SGHRS and CDR2 YFSETQ. The V and J ends lost 3 bases and 2 bases respectively, with 12 bases between them.

This clone was detected a few times. The J gene is TRBJ1-3, the V gene TRBV18; unclear D gene. Germline V gene sequence: CDR1 KGHSH, CDR2 LQKENI. Trimming took 5 bases from V and 9 from J, leaving 17 bases between them. The CDR3 totals 14 residues. As DNA, the CDR3 is TGTGCCAGCTCAGGGTCGGGGATGGAAACCACCATATATTTT. It yields the protein CASSGSGMETTIYF.

The CDR3 reads CASSIPTSGKNEQFF. In DNA, the CDR3 is TGCGCCAGCAGCATCCCGACTAGCGGGAAAAATGAGCAGTTCTTC. The V call is TRBV5-1, the J call TRBJ2-1; 11 nucleotides align to TRBD2. The J segment lost 7 bases and the V segment lost 4 bases, leaving 7 bases of the junction unmatched. The germline V gene encodes CDR1 SGHRS and CDR2 YFSETQ. The CDR3 covers 15 residues.

The chain has TRBV27 and TRBJ2-7, with a tentative D call TRBD1 (5 bases). This CDR3 has 15 residues. The germline gives CDR1 MNHEY, CDR2 SMNVEV (reference sequence). V lost 0 bases and J 4 bases, leaving 13 bases between the germline ends. CDR3 region: CASSLSIQGVYEQYF. CDR3 DNA: TGTGCCAGCAGTTTATCGATTCAAGGGGTTTACGAGCAGTACTTC.

The table lists this clone with a few counts. V and J are TRBV4-1 and TRBJ1-2, with TRBD1 as a possible D gene (5 bases). Trimming left V 0 bases short and J 4 bases short, with 15 bases between. Germline V CDR1 and CDR2: MGHRA, YSYEKL. This CDR3 comprises 16 residues. The CDR3, as DNA: TGCGCCAGCAGCCAAGAGGGTACAGCAGGGTTCTATGGCTACACCTTC. Translation: CASSQEGTAGFYGYTF.